These T cell receptor beta chains were read from a single sample in a study of CD8 T cells in ankylosing spondylitis. TCRdb called the 5' RACE reads again in MiXCR, with one record for every CDR3 protein. The data show about 130,000 distinct CDR3 sequences, approximately 7.4% seen once. What was sequenced was blood, either unsorted or a sorted T cell fraction (not recorded which). Every receptor here comes from a female donor with ankylosing spondylitis or in good health (not recorded which). The CDR3 runs from the conserved cysteine through the conserved F or W. Clone size, where shown, is once, few, many, or a class for clones that have expanded.

v_call: TRBV29-1
clone_size: many
j_call: TRBJ2-1
cdr3_aa: CSVEVATYNEQFF

v_call: TRBV5-4
clone_size: many
j_call: TRBJ1-4
cdr3_aa: CASSSTGGRSEKLFF

v_call: TRBV29-1
clone_size: many
j_call: TRBJ2-2
cdr3_aa: CSVEEGPTGELFF

v_call: TRBV3-1
clone_size: many
j_call: TRBJ2-3
cdr3_aa: CASSPVGASTDTQYF

v_call: TRBV5-6
clone_size: many
j_call: TRBJ2-3
cdr3_aa: CASSLIPSRGTDTQYF

v_call: TRBV3-1
clone_size: many
j_call: TRBJ2-3
cdr3_aa: CASSQEHPGQGFTDTQYF

v_call: TRBV5-1
clone_size: many
j_call: TRBJ1-1
cdr3_aa: CASSNRQGGNTEAFF

v_call: TRBV29-1
clone_size: many
j_call: TRBJ2-5
cdr3_aa: CSGVGGHQETQYF

v_call: TRBV5-1
clone_size: many
j_call: TRBJ2-1
cdr3_aa: CASSILGGAYNEQFF

v_call: TRBV15
clone_size: once
j_call: TRBJ2-7
cdr3_aa: CATSRPGGRRYF

v_call: TRBV3-1
clone_size: many
j_call: TRBJ2-1
cdr3_aa: CASSQEPSGYNEQFF

v_call: TRBV7-4
clone_size: many
j_call: TRBJ2-1
cdr3_aa: CASSPAGMCGTSGTSGFF

v_call: TRBV20-1
clone_size: many
j_call: TRBJ2-7
cdr3_aa: CSATASPYEQYF

v_call: TRBV27
clone_size: many
j_call: TRBJ1-2
cdr3_aa: CASRSYYGYTF

v_call: TRBV7-2
clone_size: many
j_call: TRBJ2-3
cdr3_aa: CASSQASITDTQYF

v_call: TRBV7-9
clone_size: few
j_call: TRBJ1-3
cdr3_aa: CASSSPSAEGNTIYF

v_call: TRBV12-3/TRBV12-4
clone_size: many
j_call: TRBJ2-3
cdr3_aa: CASTHRQGTTDTQYF

v_call: TRBV3-1
clone_size: many
j_call: TRBJ2-3
cdr3_aa: CASSQDRDTDTQYF

v_call: TRBV29-1
clone_size: many
j_call: TRBJ2-7
cdr3_aa: CSVRDSYYEQYF

v_call: TRBV20-1
clone_size: many
j_call: TRBJ2-3
cdr3_aa: CSARVDTSTDTQYF

v_call: TRBV25-1
clone_size: many
j_call: TRBJ1-1
cdr3_aa: CASTGGTWGEAFF

v_call: TRBV14
clone_size: .
j_call: TRBJ2-1
cdr3_aa: CASSQDSNNEQFF

v_call: TRBV18
clone_size: .
j_call: TRBJ2-1
cdr3_aa: CASSPSSGALGEQFF

v_call: TRBV5-1
clone_size: many
j_call: TRBJ2-2
cdr3_aa: CASSHRTGSTGELFF

v_call: TRBV7-9
clone_size: many
j_call: TRBJ1-1
cdr3_aa: CASSSRTKNTEAFF

v_call: TRBV11-2
clone_size: many
j_call: TRBJ2-1
cdr3_aa: CASSLVVGQGRFF

v_call: TRBV12-2
clone_size: many
j_call: TRBJ1-2
cdr3_aa: CASRLGRQIYGYTF

v_call: TRBV18
clone_size: few
j_call: TRBJ2-5
cdr3_aa: CASSPFDRAETQYF

v_call: TRBV7-8
clone_size: many
j_call: TRBJ1-5
cdr3_aa: CASSSTRALSNQPQHF

v_call: TRBV18
clone_size: .
j_call: TRBJ1-1
cdr3_aa: CASSPRQKNTEAFF

v_call: TRBV20-1
clone_size: many
j_call: TRBJ1-1
cdr3_aa: CSAPGQGSNTEAFF

v_call: TRBV11-1
clone_size: many
j_call: TRBJ2-3
cdr3_aa: CASSSGTSPWGTDTQYF

v_call: TRBV3-1
clone_size: many
j_call: TRBJ1-1
cdr3_aa: CASSQEVMRAPNTEAFF

v_call: TRBV6-1
clone_size: many
j_call: TRBJ2-3
cdr3_aa: CATPDRDKDTQYF

v_call: TRBV5-1
clone_size: many
j_call: TRBJ2-7
cdr3_aa: CASSPVAGASYEQYF

v_call: TRBV20-1
clone_size: many
j_call: TRBJ2-7
cdr3_aa: CSANSGAGPYEQYF

v_call: TRBV5-1
clone_size: .
j_call: TRBJ1-3
cdr3_aa: CASSLDGGRVGNTIYF

v_call: TRBV5-5
clone_size: many
j_call: TRBJ1-5
cdr3_aa: CASSLQDSGDQPQHF